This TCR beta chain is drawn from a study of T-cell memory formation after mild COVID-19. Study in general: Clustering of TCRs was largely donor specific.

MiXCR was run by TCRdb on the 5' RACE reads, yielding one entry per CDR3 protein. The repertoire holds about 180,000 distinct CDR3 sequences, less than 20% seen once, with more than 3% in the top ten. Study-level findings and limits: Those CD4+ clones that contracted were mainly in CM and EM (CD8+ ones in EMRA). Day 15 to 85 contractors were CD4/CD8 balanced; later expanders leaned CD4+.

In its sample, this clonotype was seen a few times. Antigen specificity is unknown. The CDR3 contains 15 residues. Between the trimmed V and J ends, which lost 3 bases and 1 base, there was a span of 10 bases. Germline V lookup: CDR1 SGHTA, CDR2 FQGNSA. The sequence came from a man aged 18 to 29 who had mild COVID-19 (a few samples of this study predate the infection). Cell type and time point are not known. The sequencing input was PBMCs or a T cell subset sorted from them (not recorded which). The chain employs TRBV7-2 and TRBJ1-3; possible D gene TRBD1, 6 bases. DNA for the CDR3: TGTGCCAGCAGCTTCCAGGGGACATCTGGAAACACCATATATTTT. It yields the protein CASSFQGTSGNTIYF. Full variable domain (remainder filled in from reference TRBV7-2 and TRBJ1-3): GAGVSQSPSNKVTEKGKDVELRCDPISGHTALYWYRQSLGQGLEFLIYFQGNSAPDKSGLPSDRFSAERTGGSVSTLTIQRTQQEDSAVYLCASSFQGTSGNTIYFGEGSWLTVV.